Listed here are 14 T cell receptor beta chains from one sample, sequenced in a study of cytomegalovirus exposure and HLA in healthy donors. Amplification used 60 Vbeta primers and 13 Jbeta primers. Using immunoSEQ multiplex PCR, the repertoire was profiled, and TCRdb retains in-frame clones only, with some absent. The sample shows roughly 100,000 clones, 76% of them seen only once. Sequencing was carried out using PBMCs. These receptors came from a woman under 30 in good health and CMV-seropositive.

This clone appeared once. The chain recombines TRBV30 with TRBJ2-7; weak D call: TRBD2 (7 bases). The V gene's germline CDR1 is GTSNPN and CDR2 SVGIG (reference sequence). This CDR3 is built from 14 residues. V was shortened by 2 bases and J by 3 bases, with 14 bases between the two germline ends. DNA for the CDR3: TGTGCCTGGAGTTGGGGGGGCGGGGGCTACGAGCAGTACTTC. Its translation: CAWSWGGGGYEQYF. Supplemented by reference TRBV30 and TRBJ2-7, the full variable domain reads SQTIHQWPATLVQPVGSPLSLECTVEGTSNPNLYWYRQAAGRGLQLLFYSVGIGQISSEVPQNLSASRPQDRQFILSSKKLLLSDSGFYLCAWSWGGGGYEQYFGPGTRLTVT.

The rearrangement links TRBV29-1 to TRBJ2-2, with D perhaps matching TRBD1 (6 bases). Trimming left V 6 bases short and J 6 bases short, with 20 bases between. In germline, CDR1 is SQVTM, CDR2 ANQGSEA. The CDR3 sequence is 15 residues long. CDR3 nucleotides: TGCAGCGTCGATAACTCGCAGGGGAATCCCGGGGAGCTGTTTTTT. Translation: CSVDNSQGNPGELFF.

The gene calls are TRBV5-6 and TRBJ2-2; D is uncertain. Trimming left V 4 bases short and J 2 bases short, with 9 bases between. The CDR3 extends over 14 amino acids. Germline CDR1 reads SGHDT; CDR2 reads YYEEEE. CDR3 sequence: CASSLLPNTGELFF. As DNA, the CDR3 is TGTGCCAGCAGCCTCCTACCAAACACCGGGGAGCTGTTTTTT.

The chain joins TRBV14 to TRBJ2-2; 10 bases are a match to TRBD2. The V segment lost 4 bases and the J segment 7 bases; nucleotides outside the gene matches: 9. Germline V CDR1 and CDR2: SGHDN, FVKESK. The CDR3 consists of 16 residues. This CDR3 reads CASSRTSGIAIGELFF. The CDR3 bases are TGTGCCAGCAGCCGAACTAGCGGGATAGCGATCGGGGAGCTGTTTTTT. Full variable domain (missing parts from reference TRBV14 and TRBJ2-2): EAGVTQFPSHSVIEKGQTVTLRCDPISGHDNLYWYRRVMGKEIKFLLHFVKESKQDESGMPNNRFLAERTGGTYSTLKVQPAELEDSGVYFCASSRTSGIAIGELFFGEGSRLTVL.

The chain joins TRBV6-5 to TRBJ2-1; D is uncertain. Trimming took 5 bases from V and 9 from J, leaving 11 bases between them. The CDR3 length is 12 residues. Germline V gene lookup returns CDR1 MNHEY and CDR2 SVGAGI. The CDR3 region is CASSPRGGEQFF. The CDR3 nucleotides read TGTGCCAGCAGTCCTCGAGGTGGTGAGCAGTTCTTC.

This clone was counted a single time. The chain employs TRBV5-1 and TRBJ2-1, with a weak D call TRBD2 (5 bases). Germline loops: CDR1 SGHRS, CDR2 YFSETQ. Trimming stripped 5 bases from V and 0 bases from J, with 12 bases between. The CDR3 totals 15 residues. Here the CDR3 reads CASRRRGSSYNEQFF. The CDR3 DNA is TGCGCCAGCAGGCGCCGAGGGAGCTCCTACAATGAGCAGTTCTTC.

The chain carries TRBV19 and TRBJ1-6, with TRBD1 matching 8 bases. CDR1 is LNHDA, CDR2 SQIVND, per germline (reference sequence). The CDR3 has 14 amino acids. Germline trimming cut 6 bases from V and 6 bases from J; bases unmatched to any gene: 4. The CDR3: CASRGTGLNSPLHF. Written as DNA, the CDR3 is TGTGCCAGTAGAGGGACAGGCCTTAATTCACCCCTCCACTTT.

The chain joins TRBV9 to TRBJ1-2; D remains ambiguous. This CDR3 comprises 13 residues. V was shortened by 2 bases and J by 2 bases, with 7 bases between the two germline ends. The germline V gene encodes CDR1 SGDLS and CDR2 YYNGEE. The CDR3: CASSVAVNYGYTF. CDR3 DNA sequence: TGTGCCAGCAGCGTGGCCGTAAACTATGGCTACACCTTC.

This chain links TRBV29-1 with TRBJ1-1; perhaps TRBD1 as D (5 bases). With 4 bases removed from V and 0 bases from J, the gap between germline ends came to 9 bases. The CDR3 spans 13 residues. CDR1 SQVTM and CDR2 ANQGSEA come from the germline V gene. This chain's CDR3 is CSVGQLMNTEAFF. The CDR3 DNA follows: TGCAGCGTTGGACAGCTCATGAACACTGAAGCTTTCTTT. The full variable domain, in which reference TRBV29-1 and TRBJ1-1 provide the parts outside the CDR3, is SAVISQKPSRDICQRGTSLTIQCQVDSQVTMMFWYRQQPGQSLTLIATANQGSEATYESGFVIDKFPISRPNLTFSTLTVSNMSPEDSSIYLCSVGQLMNTEAFFGQGTRLTVV.

The chain couples TRBV6-1 to TRBJ2-5; 11 bases are shared with TRBD2. CDR1 is MNHNS and CDR2 is SASEGT in the germline V gene. Trimming removed 2 bases from V and 4 bases from J; junction bases left unmatched: 3. The CDR3 extends over 15 amino acids. CDR3 residues: CASSEFSGGAETQYF. DNA for the CDR3: TGTGCCAGCAGTGAATTTAGCGGGGGGGCAGAGACCCAGTACTTC.

This clone appeared a single time. The chain combines TRBV19 with TRBJ1-3, with D perhaps TRBD1 (6 bases). V was cut by 6 bases and J by 6 bases, with 15 bases left in between. This CDR3 has 14 amino acids. Germline CDR1 is LNHDA and CDR2 is SQIVND (reference sequence). The CDR3 spells CASSGLGQLNTIYF. The CDR3 DNA reads TGTGCCAGTAGCGGCCTCGGACAGTTAAACACCATATATTTT.

This clone was detected once. The chain employs TRBV2 and TRBJ2-5; possible D gene TRBD2, 5 bases. CDR1 is SNHLY, CDR2 FYNNEI, per germline. CDR3 size: 16 residues. Trimming removed 6 bases at V and 1 base at J, with 18 bases between. The CDR3 DNA sequence: TGTGCCAGCAGCCGAAGTAAGCGGACGGGCCAAGAGACCCAGTACTTC. The encoded protein is CASSRSKRTGQETQYF.

The V call is TRBV5-6, the J call TRBJ2-5; 12 bases line up with TRBD2. TRBJ2-7 explains the end of the DNA better; the J call may be wrong. The CDR3 extends over 17 amino acids. The germline V gene has CDR1 SGHDT and CDR2 YYEEEE. The CDR3 protein is CASRVVRRLAGDYEQYF. CDR3 in DNA: TGTGCCAGCAGGGTCGTAAGACGACTAGCGGGGGACTACGAGCAGTACTTC.

V and J are TRBV27 and TRBJ2-3; 10 nucleotides align to TRBD2. The germline V gene has CDR1 MNHEY and CDR2 SMNVEV (reference sequence). The CDR3 runs 15 residues. J gave up 9 bases and V 2 bases, and 8 bases lay outside the gene matches. CDR3 coding DNA: TGTGCCAGCAGTTTAGGGACTAGCGAACATGGGACGCAGTATTTT. Translated, it gives CASSLGTSEHGTQYF.